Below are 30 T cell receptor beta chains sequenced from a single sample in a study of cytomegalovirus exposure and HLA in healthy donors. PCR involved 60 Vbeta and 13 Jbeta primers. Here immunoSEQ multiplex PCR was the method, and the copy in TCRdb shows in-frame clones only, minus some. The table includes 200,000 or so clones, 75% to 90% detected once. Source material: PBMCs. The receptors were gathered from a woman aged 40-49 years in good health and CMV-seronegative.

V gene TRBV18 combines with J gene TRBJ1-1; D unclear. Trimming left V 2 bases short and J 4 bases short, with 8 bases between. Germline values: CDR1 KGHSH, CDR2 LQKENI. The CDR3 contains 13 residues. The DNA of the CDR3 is TGTGCCAGCTCACCAACCCGGGGCACTGAAGCTTTCTTT. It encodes CASSPTRGTEAFF.

CDR3 nucleotide sequence: TGCGCCAGCAGCTCGGGACAGGGAGCAGGTGCTGGAAACACCATATATTTT. It specifies CASSSGQGAGAGNTIYF. This sequence joins TRBV5-1 and TRBJ1-3, with 9 bases aligning to TRBD1. Germline loops: CDR1 SGHRS, CDR2 YFSETQ. V shed 3 bases, J shed 2 bases, and the junction held 9 bases outside the gene matches. The CDR3 is made up of 17 amino acids.

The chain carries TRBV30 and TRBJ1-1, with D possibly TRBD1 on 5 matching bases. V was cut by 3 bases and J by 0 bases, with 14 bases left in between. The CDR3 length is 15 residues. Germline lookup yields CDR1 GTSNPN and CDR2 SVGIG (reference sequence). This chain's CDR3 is CAWRPPPDMNTEAFF. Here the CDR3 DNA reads TGTGCCTGGAGACCCCCCCCGGACATGAACACTGAAGCTTTCTTT.

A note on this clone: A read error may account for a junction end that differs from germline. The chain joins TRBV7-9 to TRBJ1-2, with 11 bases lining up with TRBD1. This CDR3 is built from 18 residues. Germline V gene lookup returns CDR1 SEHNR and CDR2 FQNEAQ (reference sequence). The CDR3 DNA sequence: TGTTCCAGCAGCCTCGGACAGGGGGCTCTTGAGTATGGCTATGGCTACACCTTC. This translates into CSSSLGQGALEYGYGYTF.

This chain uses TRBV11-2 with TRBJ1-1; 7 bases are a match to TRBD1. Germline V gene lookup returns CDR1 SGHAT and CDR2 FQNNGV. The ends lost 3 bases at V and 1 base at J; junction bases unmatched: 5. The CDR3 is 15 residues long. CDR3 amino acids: CASSFRAGGNTEAFF. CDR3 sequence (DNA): TGTGCCAGCAGCTTTAGAGCAGGGGGGAACACTGAAGCTTTCTTT.

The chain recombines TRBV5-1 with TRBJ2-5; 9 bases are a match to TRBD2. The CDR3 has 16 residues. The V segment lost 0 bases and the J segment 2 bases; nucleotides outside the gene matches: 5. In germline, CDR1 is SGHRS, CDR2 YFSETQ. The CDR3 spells CASSLGGLAQQETQYF. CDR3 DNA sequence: TGCGCCAGCAGCTTGGGGGGACTAGCCCAACAAGAGACCCAGTACTTC. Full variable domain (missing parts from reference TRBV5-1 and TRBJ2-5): KAGVTQTPRYLIKTRGQQVTLSCSPISGHRSVSWYQQTPGQGLQFLFEYFSETQRNKGNFPGRFSGRQFSNSRSEMNVSTLELGDSALYLCASSLGGLAQQETQYFGPGTRLLVL.

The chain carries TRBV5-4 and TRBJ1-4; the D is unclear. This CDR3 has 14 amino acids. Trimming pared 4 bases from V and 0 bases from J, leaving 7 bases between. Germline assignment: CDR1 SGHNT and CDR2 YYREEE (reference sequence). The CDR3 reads CASSQRATNEKLFF. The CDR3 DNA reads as TGTGCCAGCAGCCAGCGGGCAACTAATGAAAAACTGTTTTTT.

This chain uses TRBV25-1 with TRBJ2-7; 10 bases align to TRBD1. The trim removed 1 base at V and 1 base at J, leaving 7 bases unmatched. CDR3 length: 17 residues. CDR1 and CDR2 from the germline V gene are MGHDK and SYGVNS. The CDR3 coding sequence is TGTGCCAGCAGTGAATGGGGGAAGGGACAGGGGTCCTACGAGCAGTACTTC. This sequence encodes CASSEWGKGQGSYEQYF.

The CDR3, as DNA: TGCGCCAGCAGCTTACCTACTAGCGGGAGCTCCTACAATGAGCAGTTCTTC. Protein sequence: CASSLPTSGSSYNEQFF. This chain connects TRBV5-1 to TRBJ2-1; 11 positions match TRBD2. From germline, CDR1 is SGHRS and CDR2 YFSETQ. J lost 0 bases, V lost 2 bases, and 4 bases had no gene match. This CDR3 region has 17 residues. The full variable domain, in which reference TRBV5-1 and TRBJ2-1 provide the parts outside the CDR3, is KAGVTQTPRYLIKTRGQQVTLSCSPISGHRSVSWYQQTPGQGLQFLFEYFSETQRNKGNFPGRFSGRQFSNSRSEMNVSTLELGDSALYLCASSLPTSGSSYNEQFFGPGTRLTVL.

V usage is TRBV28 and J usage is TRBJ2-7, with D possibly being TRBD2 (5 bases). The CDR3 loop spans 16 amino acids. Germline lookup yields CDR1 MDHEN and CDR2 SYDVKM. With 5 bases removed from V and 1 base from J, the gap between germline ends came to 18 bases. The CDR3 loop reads CASSLTARTPSYEQYF. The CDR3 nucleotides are TGTGCCAGCAGTCTCACCGCCCGGACTCCGTCCTACGAGCAGTACTTC. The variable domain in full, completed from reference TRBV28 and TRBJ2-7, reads DVKVTQSSRYLVKRTGEKVFLECVQDMDHENMFWYRQDPGLGLRLIYFSYDVKMKEKGDIPEGYSVSREKKERFSLILESASTNQTSMYLCASSLTARTPSYEQYFGPGTRLTVT.

The CDR3 DNA reads TGTGCCAGCAGCGTTCAAGGGGGCGCGAACACTGAAGCTTTCTTT. Translated, it gives CASSVQGGANTEAFF. The J gene is TRBJ1-1, the V gene TRBV9, with 7 bases lining up with TRBD1. The length of the CDR3 is 15 residues. With 2 bases clipped from V and 1 base from J, the junction kept 5 bases outside the gene matches. Germline V gene lookup returns CDR1 SGDLS and CDR2 YYNGEE.

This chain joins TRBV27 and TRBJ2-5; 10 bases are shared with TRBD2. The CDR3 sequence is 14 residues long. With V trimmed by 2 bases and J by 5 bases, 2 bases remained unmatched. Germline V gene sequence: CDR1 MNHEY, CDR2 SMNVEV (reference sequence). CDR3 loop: CASSLLAGAETQYF. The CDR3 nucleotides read TGTGCCAGCAGTTTACTAGCGGGAGCGGAGACCCAGTACTTC.

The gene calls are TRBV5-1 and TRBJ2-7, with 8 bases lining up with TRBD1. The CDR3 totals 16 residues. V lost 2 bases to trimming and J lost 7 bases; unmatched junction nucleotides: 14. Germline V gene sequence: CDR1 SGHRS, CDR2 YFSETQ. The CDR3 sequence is CASSFGQGRLLEEQYF. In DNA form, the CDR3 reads TGCGCCAGCAGCTTTGGACAGGGTCGACTCCTAGAAGAGCAGTACTTC.

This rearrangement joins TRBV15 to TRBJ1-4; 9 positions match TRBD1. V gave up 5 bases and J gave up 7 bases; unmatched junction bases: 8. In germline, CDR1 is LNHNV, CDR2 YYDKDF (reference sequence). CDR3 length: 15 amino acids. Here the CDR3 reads CATSGRTGVREKLFF. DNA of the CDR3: TGTGCCACCAGCGGACGGACAGGGGTTCGTGAAAAACTGTTTTTT.

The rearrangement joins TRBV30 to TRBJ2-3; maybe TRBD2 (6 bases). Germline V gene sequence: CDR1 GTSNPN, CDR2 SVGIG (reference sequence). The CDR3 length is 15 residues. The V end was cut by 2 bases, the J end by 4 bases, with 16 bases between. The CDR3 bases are TGTGCCTGGAGTTCGATCGGGAGATGGTCAGATACGCAGTATTTT. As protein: CAWSSIGRWSDTQYF.

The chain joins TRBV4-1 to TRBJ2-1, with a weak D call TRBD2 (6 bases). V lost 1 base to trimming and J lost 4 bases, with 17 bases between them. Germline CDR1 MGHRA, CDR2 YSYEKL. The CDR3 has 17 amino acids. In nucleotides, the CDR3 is TGCGCCAGCAGCCAAGGGCCCCTAGCGCAAGAATACAATGAGCAGTTCTTC. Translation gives CASSQGPLAQEYNEQFF.

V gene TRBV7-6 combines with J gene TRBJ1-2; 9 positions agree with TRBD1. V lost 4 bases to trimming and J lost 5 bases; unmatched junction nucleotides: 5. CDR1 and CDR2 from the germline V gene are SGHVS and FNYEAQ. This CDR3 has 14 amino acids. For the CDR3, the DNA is TGTGCCAGCAGCTCAGACAGGGGGAAGTATGGCTACACCTTC. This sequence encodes CASSSDRGKYGYTF.

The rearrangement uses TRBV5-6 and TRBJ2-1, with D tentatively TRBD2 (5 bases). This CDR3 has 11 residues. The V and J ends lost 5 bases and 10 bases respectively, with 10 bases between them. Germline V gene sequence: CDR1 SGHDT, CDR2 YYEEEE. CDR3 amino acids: CASSISGEQFF. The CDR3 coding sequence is TGTGCCAGCAGTATTTCGGGAGAGCAGTTCTTC.

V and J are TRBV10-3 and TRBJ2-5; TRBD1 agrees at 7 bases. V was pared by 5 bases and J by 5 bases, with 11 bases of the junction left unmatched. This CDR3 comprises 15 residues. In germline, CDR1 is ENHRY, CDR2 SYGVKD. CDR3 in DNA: TGTGCCATCAGTAGAGGACAGGCCCCGCTGGAGACCCAGTACTTC. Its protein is CAISRGQAPLETQYF.

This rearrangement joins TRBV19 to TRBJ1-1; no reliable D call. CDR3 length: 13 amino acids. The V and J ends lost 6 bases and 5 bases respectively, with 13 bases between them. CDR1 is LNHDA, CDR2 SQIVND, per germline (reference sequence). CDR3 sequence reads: CASSDTGWTEAFF. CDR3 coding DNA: TGTGCCAGTAGCGACACCGGTTGGACTGAAGCTTTCTTT.

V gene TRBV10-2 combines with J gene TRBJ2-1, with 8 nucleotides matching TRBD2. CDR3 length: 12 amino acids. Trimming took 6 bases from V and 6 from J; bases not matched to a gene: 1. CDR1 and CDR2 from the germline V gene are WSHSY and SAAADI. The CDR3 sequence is CASRGLGNEQFF. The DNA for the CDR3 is TGCGCCAGCAGGGGACTAGGCAATGAGCAGTTCTTC.

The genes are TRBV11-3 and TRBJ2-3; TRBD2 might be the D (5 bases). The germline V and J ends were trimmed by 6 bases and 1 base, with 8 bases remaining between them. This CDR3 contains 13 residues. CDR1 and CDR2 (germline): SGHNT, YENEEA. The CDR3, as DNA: TGTGCCAGCAGTCAGGAGGGCACAGATACGCAGTATTTT. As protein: CASSQEGTDTQYF.

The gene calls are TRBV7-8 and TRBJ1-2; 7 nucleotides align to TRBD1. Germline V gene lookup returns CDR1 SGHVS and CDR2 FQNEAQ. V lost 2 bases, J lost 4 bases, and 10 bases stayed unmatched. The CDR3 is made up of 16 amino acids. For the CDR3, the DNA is TGTGCCAGCAGCTTACTACGACAGGGAGTTTCCTATGGCTACACCTTC. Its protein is CASSLLRQGVSYGYTF. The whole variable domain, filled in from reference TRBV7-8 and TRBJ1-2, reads GAGVSQSPRYKVAKRGQDVALRCDPISGHVSLFWYQQALGQGPEFLTYFQNEAQLDKSGLPSDRFFAERPEGSVSTLKIQRTQQEDSAVYLCASSLLRQGVSYGYTFGSGTRLTVV.

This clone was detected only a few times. CDR3 amino acids: CASSPVYTGELFF. DNA of the CDR3: TGTGCCAGCAGCCCAGTATACACCGGGGAGCTGTTTTTT. The V call is TRBV5-6, the J call TRBJ2-2, with D unresolved. The CDR3 runs to 13 residues. With 4 bases removed from V and 3 bases from J, the gap between germline ends came to 7 bases. In germline, CDR1 is SGHDT, CDR2 YYEEEE.

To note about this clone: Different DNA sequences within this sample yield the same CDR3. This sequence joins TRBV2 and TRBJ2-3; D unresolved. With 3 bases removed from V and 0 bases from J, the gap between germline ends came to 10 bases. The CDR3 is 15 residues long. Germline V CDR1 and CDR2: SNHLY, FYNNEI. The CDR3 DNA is TGTGCCAGCAGTGATCTGCCCACTAGCACAGATACGCAGTATTTT. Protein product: CASSDLPTSTDTQYF. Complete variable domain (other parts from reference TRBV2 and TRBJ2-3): EPEVTQTPSHQVTQMGQEVILRCVPISNHLYFYWYRQILGQKVEFLVSFYNNEISEKSEIFDDQFSVERPDGSNFTLKIRSTKLEDSAMYFCASSDLPTSTDTQYFGPGTRLTVL.

CDR3 bases: TGTGCCAGCAGCTTGGGTGGGGGCGGAGAAGCTTTCTTT. Its protein product is CASSLGGGGEAFF. The chain links TRBV5-6 to TRBJ1-1, with D possibly matching TRBD1 (6 bases). Trimming stripped 0 bases from V and 8 bases from J, with 11 bases between. CDR1 and CDR2 from the germline V gene are SGHDT and YYEEEE. CDR3 length: 13 amino acids.

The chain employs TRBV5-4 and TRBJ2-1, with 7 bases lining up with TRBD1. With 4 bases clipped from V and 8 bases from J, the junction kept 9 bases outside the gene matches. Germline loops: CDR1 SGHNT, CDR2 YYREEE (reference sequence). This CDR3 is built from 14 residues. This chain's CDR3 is CASSALDRAYEQFF. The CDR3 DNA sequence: TGTGCCAGCAGCGCCTTAGACAGGGCTTATGAGCAGTTCTTC.

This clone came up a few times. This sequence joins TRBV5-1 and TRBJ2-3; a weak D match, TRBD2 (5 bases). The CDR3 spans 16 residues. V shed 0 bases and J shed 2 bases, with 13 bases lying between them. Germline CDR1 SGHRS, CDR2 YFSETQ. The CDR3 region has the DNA TGCGCCAGCAGCTTGGCGGTCCAGCGGCTCACAGATACGCAGTATTTT. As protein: CASSLAVQRLTDTQYF. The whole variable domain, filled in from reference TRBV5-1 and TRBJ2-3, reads KAGVTQTPRYLIKTRGQQVTLSCSPISGHRSVSWYQQTPGQGLQFLFEYFSETQRNKGNFPGRFSGRQFSNSRSEMNVSTLELGDSALYLCASSLAVQRLTDTQYFGPGTRLTVL.

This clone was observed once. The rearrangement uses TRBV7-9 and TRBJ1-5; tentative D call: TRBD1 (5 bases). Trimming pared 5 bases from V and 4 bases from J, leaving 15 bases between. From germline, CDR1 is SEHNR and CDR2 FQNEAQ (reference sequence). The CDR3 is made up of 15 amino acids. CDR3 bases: TGTGCCAGCAGCGGGGGACCCGGGGGGAATCAGCCCCAGCATTTT. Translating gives CASSGGPGGNQPQHF.

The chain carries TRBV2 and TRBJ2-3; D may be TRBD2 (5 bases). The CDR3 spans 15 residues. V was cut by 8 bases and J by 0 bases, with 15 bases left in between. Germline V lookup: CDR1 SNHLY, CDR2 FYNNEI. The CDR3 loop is CASCRWGASTDTQYF. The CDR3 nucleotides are TGTGCCAGCTGTCGCTGGGGAGCTAGCACAGATACGCAGTATTTT.